One and the same sample provided the 4 T cell receptor beta chains below, sequenced in a study of T cells after yellow fever vaccination. Each CDR3 protein gets one entry after TCRdb re-called the 5' RACE reads with MiXCR. This table holds about 46,000 distinct CDR3 sequences, 5% to 7% found once. The starting material was PBMCs, either bulk or a sorted T-cell subset (CD4+, CD8+, memory, or dextramer-sorted; not recorded which), obtained 45 days after the yellow fever booster vaccination. These receptors were collected from a man aged 30 to 39 who received the YFV17D yellow fever vaccine.

This clonotype was detected many times. The chain employs TRBV5-1 and TRBJ2-7; 9 positions match TRBD1. This CDR3 is built from 16 residues. Germline-derived CDR1 and CDR2 are SGHRS and YFSETQ. V lost 0 bases to trimming and J lost 1 base; unmatched junction nucleotides: 5. The CDR3, as DNA: TGCGCCAGCAGCTTGGATGGGACAGGGTCTTCCTACGAGCAGTACTTC. Protein sequence: CASSLDGTGSSYEQYF.

This rearrangement joins TRBV7-2 to TRBJ1-1, with D maybe TRBD1 (6 bases). The CDR3 runs 14 residues. Germline-derived CDR1 and CDR2 are SGHTA and FQGNSA. Trimming stripped 4 bases from V and 6 bases from J, with 15 bases between. CDR3 amino acids: CASSSQGLIPEAFF. The CDR3 nucleotides are TGTGCCAGCAGCTCTCAGGGGCTCATCCCTGAAGCTTTCTTT.

This clonotype was observed a single time. Since a much larger clone is just one base distant, this may be a read error. V is TRBV2 and J is TRBJ2-2, with 8 bases lining up with TRBD2. The trim removed 10 bases at V and 6 bases at J, leaving 7 bases unmatched. Germline V gene lookup returns CDR1 SNHLY and CDR2 FYNNEI. The CDR3 is made up of 13 amino acids. Here the CDR3 reads CANKREKPGELFF. The CDR3 bases are TGTGCCAACAAGCGGGAGAAGCCCGGGGAGCTGTTTTTT.

The chain links TRBV30 to TRBJ1-5; a possible D gene is TRBD1 (6 bases). Germline CDR1 GTSNPN, CDR2 SVGIG (reference sequence). Trimming cost V 2 bases and J 7 bases, with 21 bases left between them. The CDR3 extends over 16 amino acids. The CDR3 region has the DNA TGTGCCTGGAGTATTCCCGGGACAAAAGAGAGGCAGCCCCAGCATTTT. Encoded protein: CAWSIPGTKERQPQHF.